This T cell receptor (beta chain) came from a study of blood T cell repertoires in COVID-19. In the study overall: Italy, Spain and the United States were the sources of the convalescent and acute COVID-19 samples. Nucleic acid was either cDNA or gDNA, and it came from T cells, B-cell-depleted T cells, or PBMCs.

Trimming shortened V by 0 bases and J by 7 bases, and 16 bases separated the two germline ends. CDR1 SGHKS and CDR2 YYEKEE come from the germline V gene (reference sequence). This CDR3 region has 15 residues. Per the authors' pipeline: By means of reference gene primer amplification, nucleated cell counts were estimated. Sequencing used immunoSEQ multiplex PCR; TCRdb keeps in-frame clones, though not all of them. Clonal size and the V and J genes are those of that table, whereas D and trimming came from the DNA. This table holds over 130,000 clones, just under 90% found once. This clone appeared a single time.

V and J are TRBV5-5 and TRBJ1-1; D is ambiguous. This TCR came from a woman of 80 years or more with acute or convalescent COVID-19. Sequenced material: peripheral blood. This CDR3 is CASSLGASTRNEAFF. CDR3 nucleotide sequence: TGTGCCAGCAGCTTGGGAGCATCTACTCGCAATGAAGCTTTCTTT.